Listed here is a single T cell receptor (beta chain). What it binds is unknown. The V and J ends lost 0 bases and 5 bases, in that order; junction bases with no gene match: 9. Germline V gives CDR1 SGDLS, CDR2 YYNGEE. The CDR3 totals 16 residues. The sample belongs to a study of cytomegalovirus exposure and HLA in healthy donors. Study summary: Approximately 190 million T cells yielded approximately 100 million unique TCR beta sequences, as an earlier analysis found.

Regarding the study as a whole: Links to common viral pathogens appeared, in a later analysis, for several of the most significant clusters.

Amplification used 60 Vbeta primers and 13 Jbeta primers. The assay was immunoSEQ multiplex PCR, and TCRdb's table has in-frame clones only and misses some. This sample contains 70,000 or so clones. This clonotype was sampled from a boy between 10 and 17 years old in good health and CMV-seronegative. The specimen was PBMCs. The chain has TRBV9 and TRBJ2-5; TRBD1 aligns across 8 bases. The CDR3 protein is CASSVAGRGRDETQYF. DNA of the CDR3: TGTGCCAGCAGCGTAGCTGGCAGGGGGCGGGACGAGACCCAGTACTTC.